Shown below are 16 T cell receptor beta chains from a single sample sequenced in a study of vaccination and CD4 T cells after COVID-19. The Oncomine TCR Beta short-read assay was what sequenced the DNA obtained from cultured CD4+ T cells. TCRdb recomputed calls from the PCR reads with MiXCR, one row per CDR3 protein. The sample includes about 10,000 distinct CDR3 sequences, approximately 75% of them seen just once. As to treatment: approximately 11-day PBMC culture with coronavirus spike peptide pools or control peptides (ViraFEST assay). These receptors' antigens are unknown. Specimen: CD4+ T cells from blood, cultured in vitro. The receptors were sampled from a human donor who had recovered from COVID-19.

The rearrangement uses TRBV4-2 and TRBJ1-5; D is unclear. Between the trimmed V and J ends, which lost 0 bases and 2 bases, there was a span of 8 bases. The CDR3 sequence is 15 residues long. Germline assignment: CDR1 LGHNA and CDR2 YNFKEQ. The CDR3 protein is CASSQDGKGNQPQHF. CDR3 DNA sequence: TGTGCCAGCAGCCAAGATGGGAAGGGCAATCAGCCCCAGCATTTT.

CDR3 nucleotides: TGTGCCAGTAGTACCCGACAGGGGGCGCGGACTGAAGCTTTCTTT. This translates into CASSTRQGARTEAFF. The chain links TRBV19 to TRBJ1-1; 10 nucleotides agree with TRBD1. The CDR3 spans 15 residues. The germline V gene encodes CDR1 LNHDA and CDR2 SQIVND (reference sequence). The V gene end was trimmed by 4 bases and the J gene end by 5 bases; junction bases not matched to a gene: 7.

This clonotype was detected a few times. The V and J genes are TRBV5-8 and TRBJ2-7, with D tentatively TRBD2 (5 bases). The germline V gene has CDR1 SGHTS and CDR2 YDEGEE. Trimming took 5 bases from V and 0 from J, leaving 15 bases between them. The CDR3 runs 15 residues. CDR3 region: CASRPPGLTSYEQYF. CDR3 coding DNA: TGTGCCAGCAGACCCCCCGGACTGACCTCCTACGAGCAGTACTTC.

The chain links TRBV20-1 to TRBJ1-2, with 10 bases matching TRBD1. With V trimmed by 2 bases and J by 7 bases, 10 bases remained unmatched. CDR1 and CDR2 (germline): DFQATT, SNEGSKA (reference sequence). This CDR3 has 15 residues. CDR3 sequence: CSARTDRGVGLGYTF. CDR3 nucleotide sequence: TGCAGTGCTAGAACGGACAGGGGGGTCGGCCTTGGCTACACCTTC.

The CDR3 loop is CAWSHGPQETQYF. Written as DNA, the CDR3 is TGTGCCTGGAGCCATGGACCCCAAGAGACCCAGTACTTC. V gene TRBV30 combines with J gene TRBJ2-5; D not resolved. Germline values: CDR1 GTSNPN, CDR2 SVGIG (reference sequence). The CDR3 extends over 13 amino acids. Trimming left V 3 bases short and J 1 base short, with 9 bases between. The full variable domain, rest sourced from reference TRBV30 and TRBJ2-5, is SQTIHQWPATLVQPVGSPLSLECTVEGTSNPNLYWYRQAAGRGLQLLFYSVGIGQISSEVPQNLSASRPQDRQFILSSKKLLLSDSGFYLCAWSHGPQETQYFGPGTRLLVL.

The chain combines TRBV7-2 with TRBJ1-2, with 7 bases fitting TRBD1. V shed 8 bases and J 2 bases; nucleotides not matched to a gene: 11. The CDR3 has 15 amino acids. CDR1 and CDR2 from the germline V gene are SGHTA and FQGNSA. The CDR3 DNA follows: TGTGCCAGCTCAATCCAGGGGGGGGGAAACTATGGCTACACCTTC. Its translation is CASSIQGGGNYGYTF.

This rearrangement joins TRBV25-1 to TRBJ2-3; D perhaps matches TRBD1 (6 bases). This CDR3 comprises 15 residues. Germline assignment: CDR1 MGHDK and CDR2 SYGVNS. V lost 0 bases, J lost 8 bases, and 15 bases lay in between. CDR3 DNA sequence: TGTGCCAGCAGTGAATATAGCGTGGTACAGGGTACGCAGTATTTT. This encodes CASSEYSVVQGTQYF.

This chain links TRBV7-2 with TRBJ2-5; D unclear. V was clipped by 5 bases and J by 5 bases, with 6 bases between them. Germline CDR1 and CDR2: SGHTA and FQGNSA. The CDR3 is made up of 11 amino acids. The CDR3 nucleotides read TGTGCCAGCAGCACTCGGGAGACCCAGTACTTC. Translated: CASSTRETQYF.

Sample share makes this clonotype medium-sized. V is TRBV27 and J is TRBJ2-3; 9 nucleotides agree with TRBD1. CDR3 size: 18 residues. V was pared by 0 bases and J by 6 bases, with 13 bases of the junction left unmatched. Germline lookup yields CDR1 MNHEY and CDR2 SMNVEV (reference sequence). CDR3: CASSLSNFGTGQVDTQYF. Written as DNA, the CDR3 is TGTGCCAGCAGTTTATCGAATTTCGGGACAGGGCAGGTGGATACGCAGTATTTT.

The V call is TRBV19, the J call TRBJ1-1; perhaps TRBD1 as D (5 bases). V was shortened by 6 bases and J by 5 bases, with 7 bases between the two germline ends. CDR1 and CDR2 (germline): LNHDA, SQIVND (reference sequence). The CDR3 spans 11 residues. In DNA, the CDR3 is TGTGCCAGTAGCCCAGGGACTGAAGCTTTCTTT. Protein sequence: CASSPGTEAFF.

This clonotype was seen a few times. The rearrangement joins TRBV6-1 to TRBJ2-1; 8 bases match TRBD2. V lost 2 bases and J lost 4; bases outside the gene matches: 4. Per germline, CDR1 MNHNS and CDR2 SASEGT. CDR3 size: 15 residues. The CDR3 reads CASSERGGGYNEQFF. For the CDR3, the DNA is TGTGCCAGCAGTGAACGGGGGGGGGGTTACAATGAGCAGTTCTTC.

In DNA, the CDR3 is TGTGCCAGCAGACGATCGGGGGAAAAACTGTTTTTT. This gives the protein CASRRSGEKLFF. The chain uses TRBV7-6 and TRBJ1-4; D not certain. V was shortened by 6 bases and J by 8 bases, with 10 bases between the two germline ends. The length of the CDR3 is 12 residues. CDR1 SGHVS and CDR2 FNYEAQ come from the germline V gene.

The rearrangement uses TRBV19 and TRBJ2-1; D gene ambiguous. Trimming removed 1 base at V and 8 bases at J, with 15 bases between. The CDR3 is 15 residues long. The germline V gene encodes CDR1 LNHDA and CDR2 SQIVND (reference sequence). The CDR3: CASSIGRLQADEQFF. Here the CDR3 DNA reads TGTGCCAGTAGTATAGGTCGGCTCCAAGCCGATGAGCAGTTCTTC.

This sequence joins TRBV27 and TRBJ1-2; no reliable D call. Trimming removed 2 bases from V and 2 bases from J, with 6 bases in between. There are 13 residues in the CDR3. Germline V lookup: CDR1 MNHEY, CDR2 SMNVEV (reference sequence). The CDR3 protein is CASSLGGNYGYTF. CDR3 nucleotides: TGTGCCAGCAGTTTAGGCGGAAACTATGGCTACACCTTC.

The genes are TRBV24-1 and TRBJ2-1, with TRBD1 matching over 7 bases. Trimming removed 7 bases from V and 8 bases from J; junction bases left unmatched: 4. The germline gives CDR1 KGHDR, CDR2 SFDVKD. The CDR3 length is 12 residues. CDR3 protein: CATRDRADEQFF. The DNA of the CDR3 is TGTGCCACCAGAGACAGGGCGGATGAGCAGTTCTTC.

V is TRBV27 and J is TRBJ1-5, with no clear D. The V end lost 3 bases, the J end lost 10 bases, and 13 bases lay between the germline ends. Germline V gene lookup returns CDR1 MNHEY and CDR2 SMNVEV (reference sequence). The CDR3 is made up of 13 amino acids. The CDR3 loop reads CASSLGRISPQHF. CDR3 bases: TGTGCCAGCAGTTTGGGGAGGATCAGCCCCCAGCATTTT.